Below, 20 T cell receptor beta chains from the same sample are listed, as sequenced in a study of shared clonotypes between healthy human individuals. TCRdb's copy holds only in-frame clones and misses some; the assay was immunoSEQ multiplex PCR. Of over 1.5 million clones listed, 98% are singletons. The sample comprised naive CD4+ T cells sorted from blood. As to subset: CD45RA+ positively selected. These receptors came from a young man in good health.

The V call is TRBV19, the J call TRBJ2-5; 11 nucleotides line up with TRBD2. Losses at the gene ends were 6 bases for V and 1 base for J; bases not matched to a gene: 7. CDR1 LNHDA and CDR2 SQIVND come from the germline V gene (reference sequence). The CDR3 consists of 16 residues. CDR3 protein: CASRRTSGRVQETQYF. As DNA, the CDR3 is TGTGCCAGTAGGAGGACTAGCGGGCGGGTCCAAGAGACCCAGTACTTC. Variable domain in full (rest from reference TRBV19 and TRBJ2-5): DGGITQSPKYLFRKEGQNVTLSCEQNLNHDAMYWYRQDPGQGLRLIYYSQIVNDFQKGDIAEGYSVSREKKESFPLTVTSAQKNPTAFYLCASRRTSGRVQETQYFGPGTRLLVL.

The J gene is TRBJ2-7, the V gene TRBV6-5, with a tentative D call TRBD2 (5 bases). V lost 6 bases and J lost 9, with 18 bases in between. In germline, CDR1 is MNHEY, CDR2 SVGAGI. The CDR3 covers 13 residues. The CDR3 region has the DNA TGTGCCAGCAGCCCCCGTTTCGTGCGGGTGCAGTACTTC. It codes for CASSPRFVRVQYF.

In its sample, this clone was seen once. Other DNA sequences from this sample encode an identical CDR3 as well. The genes are TRBV19 and TRBJ1-1; D gene ambiguous. The germline V gene encodes CDR1 LNHDA and CDR2 SQIVND (reference sequence). This CDR3 contains 11 residues. V was cut by 6 bases and J by 1 base, with 3 bases left in between. CDR3 loop: CASRGNTEAFF. In DNA form, the CDR3 reads TGTGCCAGTAGAGGGAACACTGAAGCTTTCTTT.

The V gene is TRBV9, the J gene TRBJ2-1, with TRBD1 matching over 11 bases. The CDR3 is made up of 17 amino acids. Germline loops: CDR1 SGDLS, CDR2 YYNGEE. The V and J ends lost 0 bases and 3 bases, in that order; junction bases with no gene match: 5. The CDR3 protein is CASSVAPGQGDYNEQFF. The CDR3, as DNA: TGTGCCAGCAGCGTAGCCCCGGGACAGGGGGACTACAATGAGCAGTTCTTC.

This chain links TRBV11-2 with TRBJ2-7, with a weak D call TRBD2 (6 bases). The germline V gene has CDR1 SGHAT and CDR2 FQNNGV. CDR3 length equals 16 residues. With 1 base removed from V and 0 bases from J, the gap between germline ends came to 13 bases. CDR3 bases: TGTGCCAGCAGCTTAGGGCGGGGTACCAGCTCCTACGAGCAGTACTTC. Its protein product is CASSLGRGTSSYEQYF.

The rearrangement links TRBV27 to TRBJ2-2; 11 nucleotides match TRBD2. V lost 2 bases and J lost 4; bases outside the gene matches: 6. Per the germline V gene, CDR1 is MNHEY and CDR2 is SMNVEV (reference sequence). This CDR3 spans 17 amino acids. The CDR3 spells CASSLLLSGRGTGELFF. The CDR3 DNA sequence: TGTGCCAGCAGTTTACTTCTTAGCGGGAGGGGCACCGGGGAGCTGTTTTTT.

The chain couples TRBV11-3 to TRBJ2-7; the match to TRBD1 covers 9 bases. The germline V gene has CDR1 SGHNT and CDR2 YENEEA. Germline trimming cut 7 bases from V and 1 base from J; bases unmatched to any gene: 8. The CDR3 is 15 amino acids. CDR3 nucleotide sequence: TGTGCCAGCAAAATTAAACAGGGGGCGTCCTACGAGCAGTACTTC. Its translation is CASKIKQGASYEQYF.

The chain combines TRBV5-1 with TRBJ1-3, with unresolved D. Germline V lookup: CDR1 SGHRS, CDR2 YFSETQ. This CDR3 is built from 13 residues. Trimming left V 4 bases short and J 0 bases short, with 5 bases between. The CDR3 sequence: CASSRDSGNTIYF. CDR3 sequence (DNA): TGCGCCAGCAGCCGGGACTCTGGAAACACCATATATTTT.

The V call is TRBV5-1, the J call TRBJ2-7; no definite D call. The CDR3 contains 15 residues. The germline V gene encodes CDR1 SGHRS and CDR2 YFSETQ. The V end lost 4 bases, the J end lost 2 bases, and 16 bases lay between the germline ends. The CDR3 reads CASSPMTHGAYEQYF. The CDR3, as DNA: TGCGCCAGCAGCCCGATGACCCACGGAGCCTACGAGCAGTACTTC.

The rearrangement uses TRBV5-6 and TRBJ2-7; weak D call: TRBD1 (6 bases). V lost 4 bases and J 4 bases, leaving 24 bases between the germline ends. The length of the CDR3 is 17 residues. Germline values: CDR1 SGHDT, CDR2 YYEEEE. CDR3 bases: TGTGCCAGCAGCACGCTGGGGGCCGGGTTTGATGTGTACGAGCAGTACTTC. Translation gives CASSTLGAGFDVYEQYF.

This chain uses TRBV5-6 with TRBJ2-1, with no clear D. The V gene's germline CDR1 is SGHDT and CDR2 YYEEEE. Trimming removed 1 base from V and 5 bases from J, with 7 bases in between. This CDR3 spans 13 amino acids. In DNA form, the CDR3 reads TGTGCCAGCAGCTTGTTTATCCACAATGAGCAGTTCTTC. Translating gives CASSLFIHNEQFF.

In regard to this clone: At one end, the junction sequence differs from germline, possibly due to a read error. The V call is TRBV10-3, the J call TRBJ2-7, with TRBD1 as a possible D gene (6 bases). Per germline, CDR1 ENHRY and CDR2 SYGVKD. This CDR3 is 14 amino acids long. The CDR3, as DNA: TGTGCCATCAACTCACAGGGAACCTCCCACGAGCAGTACTTC. Its translation: CAINSQGTSHEQYF.

The CDR3 region has the DNA TGTGCCAGCATCTCCCGGGGGGTTGAGCAGTACTTC. Its protein is CASISRGVEQYF. The rearrangement uses TRBV28 and TRBJ2-7; TRBD2 matches at 7 bases. V was pared by 7 bases and J by 7 bases, with 7 bases of the junction left unmatched. The CDR3 loop spans 12 amino acids. Germline assignment: CDR1 MDHEN and CDR2 SYDVKM.

The chain recombines TRBV7-9 with TRBJ2-7, with D tentatively TRBD2 (6 bases). Germline-derived CDR1 and CDR2 are SEHNR and FQNEAQ (reference sequence). With 5 bases removed from V and 0 bases from J, the gap between germline ends came to 14 bases. The CDR3 consists of 15 residues. The CDR3 loop is CASSPLSGDSYEQYF. For the CDR3, the DNA is TGTGCCAGCAGCCCCCTCTCGGGGGACTCCTACGAGCAGTACTTC.

The chain recombines TRBV5-5 with TRBJ2-1, with TRBD2 identical over 8 bases. The CDR3 is 16 amino acids. CDR1 SGHKS and CDR2 YYEKEE come from the germline V gene (reference sequence). The V and J ends lost 4 bases and 4 bases, in that order; junction bases with no gene match: 10. The CDR3 DNA follows: TGTGCCAGCAGCATATCCGGGACTAGGGAATACAATGAGCAGTTCTTC. This sequence encodes CASSISGTREYNEQFF.

CDR3 loop: CASSQEAGNSNQPQHF. CDR3 nucleotide sequence: TGCGCCAGCAGCCAAGAAGCAGGAAATAGCAATCAGCCCCAGCATTTT. This sequence joins TRBV4-1 and TRBJ1-5; no firm D call. With 0 bases removed from V and 0 bases from J, the gap between germline ends came to 9 bases. The CDR3 runs 16 residues. Germline CDR1 MGHRA, CDR2 YSYEKL.

The V and J genes are TRBV2 and TRBJ2-5; 9 positions match TRBD2. V lost 7 bases to trimming and J lost 6 bases; unmatched junction nucleotides: 9. CDR3 length: 14 amino acids. Germline values: CDR1 SNHLY, CDR2 FYNNEI. CDR3 bases: TGTGCCAGCATTAGTAGCGGGAGTGTACAGACCCAGTACTTC. This encodes CASISSGSVQTQYF.

The chain is built from TRBV2 and TRBJ2-2; unclear D gene. Deletions cut 4 bases from V and 1 base from J, with 7 bases between. This CDR3 has 14 residues. CDR1 SNHLY and CDR2 FYNNEI come from the germline V gene. Here the CDR3 DNA reads TGTGCCAGCAGTGTGGACCTGAACACCGGGGAGCTGTTTTTT. Translation gives CASSVDLNTGELFF.

The chain joins TRBV19 to TRBJ2-7; D might be TRBD2 (5 bases). The CDR3 spans 14 residues. Germline assignment: CDR1 LNHDA and CDR2 SQIVND (reference sequence). V lost 6 bases, J lost 2 bases, and 14 bases lay in between. The CDR3 DNA is TGTGCCAGTAGGAACCTAGCTACCCCCTACGAGCAGTACTTC. Translation gives CASRNLATPYEQYF. Combining the CDR3 with reference TRBV19 and TRBJ2-7 gives the whole variable domain DGGITQSPKYLFRKEGQNVTLSCEQNLNHDAMYWYRQDPGQGLRLIYYSQIVNDFQKGDIAEGYSVSREKKESFPLTVTSAQKNPTAFYLCASRNLATPYEQYFGPGTRLTVT.

The V and J genes are TRBV5-4 and TRBJ2-7; no definite D call. The ends were cut back, 4 bases at V and 3 bases at J, with 17 bases in the middle. CDR3 length: 15 amino acids. The germline V gene encodes CDR1 SGHNT and CDR2 YYREEE (reference sequence). The CDR3 region is CASSHAGLGLYEQYF. Here the CDR3 DNA reads TGTGCCAGCAGCCATGCTGGGCTCGGTCTCTACGAGCAGTACTTC. The full variable domain, completed using reference TRBV5-4 and TRBJ2-7, is ETGVTQSPTHLIKTRGQQVTLRCSSQSGHNTVSWYQQALGQGPQFIFQYYREEENGRGNFPPRFSGLQFPNYSSELNVNALELDDSALYLCASSHAGLGLYEQYFGPGTRLTVT.